This TCR beta chain was profiled in a study of blood T cell repertoires in COVID-19. This CDR3 has 23 residues. Unmatched junction bases numbered 26, after V lost 4 bases and J lost 0 bases. The germline CDR1 and CDR2 sequences are LGHNA and YNFKEQ. Produced via immunoSEQ multiplex PCR; TCRdb's table is partial and in-frame only. The repertoire holds 500,000 to 600,000 clones, less than 90% seen once, with roughly 7.3% in the top ten. The genes are TRBV4-2 and TRBJ1-5, with 8 positions matching TRBD1. Sequenced sample: peripheral blood. The TCR originated in a woman aged 50 to 65 with COVID-19, enrolled during active disease. The CDR3 DNA follows: TGTGCCAGCAGCCCCATGGTCGGGGCAGGGGGCAATTTGGGCGTTTATAGCAATCAGCCCCAGCATTTT. Encoded protein: CASSPMVGAGGNLGVYSNQPQHF.